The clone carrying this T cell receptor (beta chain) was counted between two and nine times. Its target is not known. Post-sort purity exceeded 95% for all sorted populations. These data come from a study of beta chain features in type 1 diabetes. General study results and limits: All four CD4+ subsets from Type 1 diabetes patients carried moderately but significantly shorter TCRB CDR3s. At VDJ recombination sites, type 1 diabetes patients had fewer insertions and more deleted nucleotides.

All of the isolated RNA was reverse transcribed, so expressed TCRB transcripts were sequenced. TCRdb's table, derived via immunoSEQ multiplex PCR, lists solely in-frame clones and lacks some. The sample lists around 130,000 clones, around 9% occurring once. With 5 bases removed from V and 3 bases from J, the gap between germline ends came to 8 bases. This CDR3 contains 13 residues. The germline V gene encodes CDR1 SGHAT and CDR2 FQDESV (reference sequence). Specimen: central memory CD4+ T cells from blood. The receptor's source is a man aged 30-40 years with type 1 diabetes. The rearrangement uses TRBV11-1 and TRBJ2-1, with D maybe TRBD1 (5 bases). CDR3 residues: CASSQRGYNEQFF. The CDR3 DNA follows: TGTGCCAGCAGCCAAAGGGGCTACAATGAGCAGTTCTTC.